This T cell receptor (beta chain) was recovered during a study of T cell responses to AZD1222 COVID-19 vaccine. Assay used: immunoSEQ multiplex PCR; TCRdb lists only in-frame clones, some missing. The sample lists about 150,000 clones, about 93% seen once, with roughly 1.3% in the top ten. The starting material was peripheral blood, obtained on day 0 of AZD1222 vaccination. The TCR sequence derives from an adult in good health.

In nucleotides, the CDR3 is TGTGCCAGCAGCCAAGATCGTGTGGGCAGTTCTGGAGGCTACACCTTC. Protein: CASSQDRVGSSGGYTF. This rearrangement joins TRBV14 to TRBJ1-2, with D unresolved. Trimming took 0 bases from V and 8 from J, leaving 19 bases between them. The CDR3 sequence is 16 residues long. Germline V CDR1 and CDR2: SGHDN, FVKESK.